These 29 T cell receptor beta chains share one sample of origin, sequenced in a study of T cell clones after liver transplantation. Here immunoSEQ multiplex PCR was the method, and the copy in TCRdb shows in-frame clones only, minus some. The sample lists tens of thousands of clones, 75% to 90% seen once, with 0.65% to 0.85% in the top ten. Sequences were derived from CD4+ T cells from blood, sampled 12 months after liver transplant. All receptors come from a human patient who received a liver transplant. Some T cells may be the graft donor's.

The chain uses TRBV6-1 and TRBJ1-5, with D tentatively TRBD1 (6 bases). This CDR3 region has 13 residues. CDR1 and CDR2 from the germline V gene are MNHNS and SASEGT. Between the trimmed V and J ends, which lost 10 bases and 4 bases, there was a span of 14 bases. The DNA for the CDR3 is TGTGCCACCACCGGACAGTTTAATCAGCCCCAGCATTTT. The encoded protein is CATTGQFNQPQHF.

The chain joins TRBV5-8 to TRBJ1-4; D call uncertain. V lost 3 bases and J lost 8, with 20 bases in between. CDR3 size: 16 residues. CDR1 and CDR2 from the germline V gene are SGHTS and YDEGEE. CDR3 nucleotide sequence: TGTGCCAGCAGCTCAACCTTGACGTTCGTAATGGAAAAACTGTTTTTT. Its protein product is CASSSTLTFVMEKLFF.

In this sample, this clone turned up once. The gene calls are TRBV5-1 and TRBJ2-5, with a weak D call TRBD1 (6 bases). This CDR3 comprises 14 residues. Trimming cost V 5 bases and J 4 bases, with 15 bases left between them. Germline V gene sequence: CDR1 SGHRS, CDR2 YFSETQ. CDR3 protein: CASSPGQKLETQYF. Written as DNA, the CDR3 is TGCGCCAGCAGTCCCGGACAGAAACTAGAGACCCAGTACTTC.

The rearrangement links TRBV5-1 to TRBJ2-3; D is perhaps TRBD1 or TRBD2 (5 bases each). CDR1 and CDR2 (germline): SGHRS, YFSETQ. Trimming stripped 7 bases from V and 5 bases from J, with 17 bases between. The CDR3 consists of 14 residues. CDR3 nucleotides: TGCGCCAGCCGGGACCCCATGGCCGGAGATACGCAGTATTTT. It codes for CASRDPMAGDTQYF.

The chain combines TRBV25-1 with TRBJ1-3; D remains unclear. V was trimmed by 1 base and J by 0 bases, leaving 7 bases between them. In germline, CDR1 is MGHDK, CDR2 SYGVNS. The CDR3 loop spans 15 amino acids. The CDR3 DNA reads as TGTGCCAGCAGTGAATTTATCGGCTCTGGAAACACCATATATTTT. It specifies CASSEFIGSGNTIYF.

The CDR3 protein is CASSDRGSIAKNIQYF. The DNA of the CDR3 is TGTGCCAGTTCGGACAGGGGATCTATAGCCAAAAACATTCAGTACTTC. The V and J genes are TRBV27 and TRBJ2-4; TRBD1 matches at 9 bases. The CDR3 is 16 amino acids. V shed 9 bases and J 0 bases; nucleotides not matched to a gene: 9. Germline-derived CDR1 and CDR2 are MNHEY and SMNVEV (reference sequence).

V and J are TRBV29-1 and TRBJ2-4; 10 bases map to TRBD1. Germline loops: CDR1 SQVTM, CDR2 ANQGSEA. There are 16 residues in the CDR3. J lost 8 bases, V lost 0 bases, and 10 bases had no gene match. The CDR3 region has the DNA TGCAGCGTTGAAGATCTGAAGACAGGGGGCTCTGACATTCAGTACTTC. This codes for CSVEDLKTGGSDIQYF.

The chain uses TRBV4-3 and TRBJ2-5, with 8 bases aligning to TRBD1. V was clipped by 0 bases and J by 2 bases; unmatched bases: 8. From germline, CDR1 is LGHNA and CDR2 YSLEER. The CDR3 consists of 17 residues. The CDR3 is CASSQDSLRTGQETQYF. For the CDR3, the DNA is TGCGCCAGCAGCCAAGATTCGTTAAGGACAGGGCAAGAGACCCAGTACTTC.

This clone has only a few counts. The genes are TRBV11-2 and TRBJ1-2, with TRBD1 matching over 11 bases. Germline V gene lookup returns CDR1 SGHAT and CDR2 FQNNGV. With 5 bases clipped from V and 5 bases from J, the junction kept 4 bases outside the gene matches. The CDR3 is 14 amino acids. The CDR3 is CASSLGTGGYGYTF. The CDR3 DNA is TGTGCCAGCAGCCTGGGGACAGGGGGATATGGCTACACCTTC.

This chain connects TRBV28 to TRBJ2-7; the D gene is possibly TRBD1 (5 bases). Per germline, CDR1 MDHEN and CDR2 SYDVKM. CDR3 length equals 15 residues. With 5 bases removed from V and 1 base from J, the gap between germline ends came to 15 bases. The CDR3 sequence is CASSPAGYESYEQYF. The CDR3 DNA sequence: TGTGCCAGCAGTCCAGCAGGGTACGAATCCTACGAGCAGTACTTC.

The chain recombines TRBV15 with TRBJ2-7; TRBD2 matches at 8 bases. Germline assignment: CDR1 LNHNV and CDR2 YYDKDF (reference sequence). The CDR3 spans 14 residues. V was pared by 0 bases and J by 5 bases, with 3 bases of the junction left unmatched. CDR3 DNA: TGTGCCACCAGCAGAGAGCGGGGGGCGGACGAGCAGTACTTC. This sequence encodes CATSRERGADEQYF.

The chain uses TRBV7-9 and TRBJ1-2, with 11 nucleotides matching TRBD1. Germline-derived CDR1 and CDR2 are SEHNR and FQNEAQ (reference sequence). After removal of 4 bases from V and 6 bases from J, the junction contained 4 bases not matched to a gene. This CDR3 has 14 residues. Here the CDR3 DNA reads TGTGCCAGCAGCTCCTGGACAGGGGGCCATGGCTACACCTTC. It specifies CASSSWTGGHGYTF.

This chain joins TRBV9 and TRBJ2-1; 7 nucleotides match TRBD2. Germline values: CDR1 SGDLS, CDR2 YYNGEE. The CDR3 is made up of 16 amino acids. The V segment lost 0 bases and the J segment 2 bases; nucleotides outside the gene matches: 5. CDR3 bases: TGTGCCAGCAGCGTAGTCTCTAGCGGTACCTACAATGAGCAGTTCTTC. Translation gives CASSVVSSGTYNEQFF.

The rearrangement uses TRBV7-2 and TRBJ2-7, with 9 bases that match TRBD2. The CDR3 runs 15 residues. V dropped 5 bases and J dropped 3; count of bases not matched to a gene: 8. From germline, CDR1 is SGHTA and CDR2 FQGNSA. This chain's CDR3 is CASSRPSSGIYEQYF. The DNA of the CDR3 is TGTGCCAGCAGCCGCCCCTCTAGCGGGATCTACGAGCAGTACTTC. Drawing the rest from reference TRBV7-2 and TRBJ2-7, the complete variable domain is GAGVSQSPSNKVTEKGKDVELRCDPISGHTALYWYRQSLGQGLEFLIYFQGNSAPDKSGLPSDRFSAERTGGSVSTLTIQRTQQEDSAVYLCASSRPSSGIYEQYFGPGTRLTVT.

This chain uses TRBV9 with TRBJ1-2, with D maybe TRBD1 (5 bases). The germline V gene has CDR1 SGDLS and CDR2 YYNGEE. The CDR3 spans 15 residues. The ends were cut back, 4 bases at V and 0 bases at J, with 13 bases in the middle. This chain's CDR3 is CASSPTGQTNYGYTF. In nucleotides, the CDR3 is TGTGCCAGCAGCCCCACGGGGCAAACTAACTATGGCTACACCTTC.

The rearrangement joins TRBV21-1 to TRBJ1-4. TRBV21-1 is labeled a pseudogene. The CDR3 is 17 residues long. The CDR3 DNA follows: TGTGCCAGCAGCAAAGGATTAAGGGCCAGGCCTAATGAAAAACTGTTTTTT. It codes for CASSKGLRARPNEKLFF.

The CDR3 DNA follows: TGTGCCAGCAGGGACCGGTACGAGCAGTTCTTC. Protein: CASRDRYEQFF. The V gene is TRBV6-5, the J gene TRBJ2-1, with D uncertain. This CDR3 comprises 11 residues. Germline values: CDR1 MNHEY, CDR2 SVGAGI. V lost 6 bases to trimming and J lost 10 bases, with 10 bases between them.

The V and J genes are TRBV20-1 and TRBJ2-1, with D hard to call. Germline CDR1 and CDR2: DFQATT and SNEGSKA (reference sequence). The CDR3 has 11 amino acids. With 7 bases removed from V and 2 bases from J, the gap between germline ends came to 6 bases. The CDR3 reads CSVVPYNEQFF. CDR3 bases: TGCAGTGTTGTTCCCTACAATGAGCAGTTCTTC.

The rearrangement joins TRBV28 to TRBJ2-1, with D unresolved. The ends were cut back, 7 bases at V and 6 bases at J, with 13 bases in the middle. This CDR3 has 13 residues. Germline assignment: CDR1 MDHEN and CDR2 SYDVKM. DNA of the CDR3: TGTGCCAGCACCCGAGGAAGCCCCAATGAGCAGTTCTTC. Translation gives CASTRGSPNEQFF.

V and J are TRBV5-8 and TRBJ1-1; D remains unclear. The CDR3 runs 13 residues. V was cut by 0 bases and J by 10 bases, with 13 bases left in between. Germline V gene sequence: CDR1 SGHTS, CDR2 YDEGEE. DNA for the CDR3: TGTGCCAGCAGCTTGGCTACGAGGAGGCCAGCTTTCTTT. Protein product: CASSLATRRPAFF.

Here the CDR3 DNA reads TGCGCCAGCAGTTCTCTCTTGGGGGGGCTTGATGAAAAACTGTTTTTT. Protein product: CASSSLLGGLDEKLFF. The V call is TRBV5-1, the J call TRBJ1-4, with a weak D call TRBD1 (6 bases). V lost 5 bases to trimming and J lost 6 bases, with 20 bases between them. The CDR3 runs 16 residues. Germline CDR1 reads SGHRS; CDR2 reads YFSETQ.

The V gene is TRBV5-1, the J gene TRBJ2-7; TRBD2 aligns across 10 bases. Losses at the gene ends were 2 bases for V and 4 bases for J; bases not matched to a gene: 3. Germline V gene lookup returns CDR1 SGHRS and CDR2 YFSETQ. The CDR3 is 14 residues long. The CDR3 here is CASSLAGGHYEQYF. CDR3 nucleotides: TGCGCCAGCAGCTTAGCGGGAGGGCATTACGAGCAGTACTTC.

The V and J genes are TRBV2 and TRBJ2-2; D possibly corresponds to TRBD2 (6 bases). Deletions cut 6 bases from V and 2 bases from J, with 16 bases between. Germline loops: CDR1 SNHLY, CDR2 FYNNEI. This CDR3 spans 16 amino acids. CDR3 in amino acids: CASRRAGRANTGELFF. For the CDR3, the DNA is TGTGCCAGCAGGAGGGCGGGAAGGGCCAACACCGGGGAGCTGTTTTTT.

The CDR3 here is CAIRGGQPDREQFF. CDR3 DNA: TGTGCCATCAGAGGGGGACAGCCGGACCGTGAGCAGTTCTTC. The J gene is TRBJ2-1, the V gene TRBV10-3; 7 bases are shared with TRBD1. This CDR3 comprises 14 residues. The junction had 11 bases not matched to a gene; V was cut back by 6 bases and J by 9 bases. Looked up from germline, CDR1 is ENHRY and CDR2 is SYGVKD.

The chain recombines TRBV5-1 with TRBJ2-7; D possibly corresponds to TRBD2 (6 bases). The V gene's germline CDR1 is SGHRS and CDR2 YFSETQ. Trimming took 4 bases from V and 6 from J, leaving 14 bases between them. The CDR3 runs 13 residues. Here the CDR3 reads CASSPRDFLEQYF. Here the CDR3 DNA reads TGCGCCAGCAGCCCCCGGGACTTCCTCGAGCAGTACTTC. Filled out from reference TRBV5-1 and TRBJ2-7, the complete variable domain reads KAGVTQTPRYLIKTRGQQVTLSCSPISGHRSVSWYQQTPGQGLQFLFEYFSETQRNKGNFPGRFSGRQFSNSRSEMNVSTLELGDSALYLCASSPRDFLEQYFGPGTRLTVT.

V gene TRBV15 combines with J gene TRBJ2-1, with 11 bases aligning to TRBD2. From germline, CDR1 is LNHNV and CDR2 YYDKDF (reference sequence). V lost 5 bases and J lost 2; bases outside the gene matches: 2. The CDR3 has 15 amino acids. The CDR3 sequence: CATSGSGRAYNEQFF. DNA for the CDR3: TGTGCCACCAGCGGTAGCGGGAGGGCCTACAATGAGCAGTTCTTC.

This clone was seen a single time. J is TRBJ2-1 and V is TRBV7-2, with TRBD2 matching over 10 bases. The CDR3 length is 16 residues. J lost 6 bases, V lost 5 bases, and 10 bases had no gene match. The germline CDR1 and CDR2 sequences are SGHTA and FQGNSA. The CDR3 coding sequence is TGTGCCAGCAGCCCACCTAGCGGGAGATGGGTCAATGAGCAGTTCTTC. As protein: CASSPPSGRWVNEQFF. The variable domain in full, with the rest retrieved from reference TRBV7-2 and TRBJ2-1, is GAGVSQSPSNKVTEKGKDVELRCDPISGHTALYWYRQSLGQGLEFLIYFQGNSAPDKSGLPSDRFSAERTGGSVSTLTIQRTQQEDSAVYLCASSPPSGRWVNEQFFGPGTRLTVL.

The CDR3 loop reads CASSELSIRTEAFF. CDR3 nucleotide sequence: TGTGCCAGCAGTGAGCTATCGATTCGGACTGAAGCTTTCTTT. The chain is built from TRBV6-1 and TRBJ1-1; D ambiguous. Germline V gene sequence: CDR1 MNHNS, CDR2 SASEGT. Trimming shortened V by 3 bases and J by 5 bases, and 13 bases separated the two germline ends. This CDR3 has 14 amino acids.

V usage is TRBV30 and J usage is TRBJ1-5; D may be TRBD1 (5 bases). This CDR3 region has 15 residues. The germline CDR1 and CDR2 sequences are GTSNPN and SVGIG (reference sequence). Trimming stripped 2 bases from V and 5 bases from J, with 16 bases between. DNA for the CDR3: TGTGCCTGGAGTAGGGACCTTACCGGGTATCAGCCCCAGCATTTT. Translated: CAWSRDLTGYQPQHF.